Below, 10 T cell receptor beta chains from the same sample are listed, as sequenced in a study of technical replicates of blood from several donors. Clones were sequenced by immunoSEQ multiplex PCR, and TCRdb holds only the in-frame ones, with some missing. In the table there are more than 55,000 clones, more than 85% of which are singletons. The sequenced material came from PBMCs. These receptors were obtained from a human donor in good health. Some clones in this sample may be carry-over from other donors' samples.

The chain's CDR3 is CASSIRTGVTEAFF. CDR3 nucleotide sequence: TGTGCCAGCAGCATTCGGACAGGGGTTACTGAAGCTTTCTTT. This chain links TRBV7-9 with TRBJ1-1; 9 nucleotides align to TRBD1. The J segment lost 5 bases and the V segment lost 5 bases, leaving 6 bases of the junction unmatched. The germline CDR1 and CDR2 sequences are SEHNR and FQNEAQ (reference sequence). The CDR3 spans 14 residues.

The J gene is TRBJ2-5, the V gene TRBV4-2; TRBD1 agrees at 9 bases. Germline loops: CDR1 LGHNA, CDR2 YNFKEQ. Trimming at V came to 1 base and at J to 5 bases, leaving 8 bases not matched to a gene. The CDR3 length is 16 residues. CDR3 protein: CASSQGGNRGLETQYF. CDR3 DNA: TGTGCCAGCAGCCAAGGGGGTAACAGGGGGCTGGAGACCCAGTACTTC.

This clone is medium-sized. This chain uses TRBV4-1 with TRBJ1-6, with D possibly being TRBD1 (5 bases). This CDR3 is built from 15 residues. In germline, CDR1 is MGHRA, CDR2 YSYEKL. V was pared by 4 bases and J by 10 bases, with 17 bases between. The CDR3 loop is CASSLTGGRVSPLHF. CDR3 nucleotide sequence: TGCGCCAGCAGCCTCACCGGGGGGAGGGTCTCACCCCTCCACTTT.

The chain links TRBV4-3 to TRBJ1-4; no reliable D call. V lost 0 bases and J lost 8, with 7 bases in between. In germline, CDR1 is LGHNA, CDR2 YSLEER. This CDR3 region has 13 residues. The CDR3 nucleotides are TGCGCCAGCAGCCAAGAGCCTCGGGAAAAACTGTTTTTT. Its translation is CASSQEPREKLFF.

V and J are TRBV7-2 and TRBJ1-1; D is possibly TRBD1 (5 bases). CDR1 SGHTA and CDR2 FQGNSA come from the germline V gene. The V and J ends lost 5 bases and 10 bases respectively, with 14 bases between them. The CDR3 contains 12 residues. This chain's CDR3 is CASSPPGRGAFF. CDR3 nucleotide sequence: TGTGCCAGCAGCCCGCCGGGGAGGGGAGCTTTCTTT.

The chain combines TRBV18 with TRBJ1-3, with a weak D call TRBD1 (5 bases). This CDR3 comprises 15 residues. Looked up from germline, CDR1 is KGHSH and CDR2 is LQKENI. Trimming stripped 4 bases from V and 0 bases from J, with 10 bases between. The CDR3 region is CASSQDSSSGNTIYF. CDR3 bases: TGTGCCAGCTCACAAGACAGCAGCTCTGGAAACACCATATATTTT.

This clone was counted a few times. This chain joins TRBV2 and TRBJ2-4; no clear D gene. This CDR3 is built from 12 residues. From germline, CDR1 is SNHLY and CDR2 FYNNEI. V gave up 3 bases and J gave up 5 bases, with 5 bases separating them. The chain's CDR3 is CASSDSENIQYF. In DNA, the CDR3 is TGTGCCAGCAGTGATAGTGAAAACATTCAGTACTTC.

The CDR3 reads CASSPTGTGGAYGYTF. The CDR3 DNA sequence: TGTGCCAGCTCACCAACTGGGACAGGGGGGGCCTATGGCTACACCTTC. The V gene is TRBV18, the J gene TRBJ1-2; 11 bases agree with TRBD1. The CDR3 runs to 16 residues. Germline V gene sequence: CDR1 KGHSH, CDR2 LQKENI. V lost 2 bases, J lost 4 bases, and 6 bases stayed unmatched.

The V gene is TRBV4-2, the J gene TRBJ2-7, with D perhaps matching TRBD2 (5 bases). Trimming shortened V by 3 bases and J by 3 bases, and 18 bases separated the two germline ends. The CDR3 extends over 16 amino acids. The germline CDR1 and CDR2 sequences are LGHNA and YNFKEQ. The CDR3 nucleotides read TGTGCCAGCAGCCACTCAGCGGCACCAGAGAACTACGAGCAGTACTTC. Translated, it gives CASSHSAAPENYEQYF.

The rearrangement joins TRBV6-5 to TRBJ1-1, with TRBD1 as a possible D gene (5 bases). Germline V gives CDR1 MNHEY, CDR2 SVGAGI. The CDR3 spans 12 residues. V was trimmed by 6 bases and J by 10 bases, leaving 15 bases between them. CDR3 nucleotide sequence: TGTGCCAGCAGACTCAAGACGGGGGGAGCTTTCTTT. Its translation is CASRLKTGGAFF.